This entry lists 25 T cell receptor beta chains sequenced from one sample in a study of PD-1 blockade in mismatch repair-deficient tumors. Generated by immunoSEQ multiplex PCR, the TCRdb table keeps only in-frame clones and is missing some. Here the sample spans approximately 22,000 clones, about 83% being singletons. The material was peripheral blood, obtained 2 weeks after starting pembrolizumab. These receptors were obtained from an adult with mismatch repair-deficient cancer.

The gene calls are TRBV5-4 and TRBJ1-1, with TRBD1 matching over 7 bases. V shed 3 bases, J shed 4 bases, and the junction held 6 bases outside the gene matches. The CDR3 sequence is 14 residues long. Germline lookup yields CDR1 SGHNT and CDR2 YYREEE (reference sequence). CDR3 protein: CASSSKDRATEAFF. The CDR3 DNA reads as TGTGCCAGCAGCTCCAAAGACAGGGCCACTGAAGCTTTCTTT. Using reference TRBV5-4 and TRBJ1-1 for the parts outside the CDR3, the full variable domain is ETGVTQSPTHLIKTRGQQVTLRCSSQSGHNTVSWYQQALGQGPQFIFQYYREEENGRGNFPPRFSGLQFPNYSSELNVNALELDDSALYLCASSSKDRATEAFFGQGTRLTVV.

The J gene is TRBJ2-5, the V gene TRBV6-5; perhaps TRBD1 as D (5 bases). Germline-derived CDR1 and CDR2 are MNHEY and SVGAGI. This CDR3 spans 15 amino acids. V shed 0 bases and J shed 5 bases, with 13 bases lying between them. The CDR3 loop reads CASSYSTVMAETQYF. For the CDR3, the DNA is TGTGCCAGCAGTTACTCGACAGTAATGGCGGAGACCCAGTACTTC.

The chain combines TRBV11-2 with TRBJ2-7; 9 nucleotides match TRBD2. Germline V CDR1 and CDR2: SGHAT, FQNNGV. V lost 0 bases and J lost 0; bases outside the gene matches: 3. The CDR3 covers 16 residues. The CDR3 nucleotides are TGTGCCAGCAGCTTAGAGGTAGCGGGAGTCTCCTACGAGCAGTACTTC. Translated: CASSLEVAGVSYEQYF. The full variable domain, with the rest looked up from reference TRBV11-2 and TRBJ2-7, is EAGVAQSPRYKIIEKRQSVAFWCNPISGHATLYWYQQILGQGPKLLIQFQNNGVVDDSQLPKDRFSAERLKGVDSTLKIQPAKLEDSAVYLCASSLEVAGVSYEQYFGPGTRLTVT.

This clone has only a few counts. The CDR3 protein is CASSLARPANYGYTF. DNA for the CDR3: TGTGCCAGCAGCTTGGCACGCCCGGCTAACTATGGCTACACCTTC. This chain joins TRBV5-5 and TRBJ1-2; D gene unclear. Per germline, CDR1 SGHKS and CDR2 YYEKEE (reference sequence). This CDR3 region has 15 residues. V was cut by 0 bases and J by 0 bases, with 9 bases left in between.

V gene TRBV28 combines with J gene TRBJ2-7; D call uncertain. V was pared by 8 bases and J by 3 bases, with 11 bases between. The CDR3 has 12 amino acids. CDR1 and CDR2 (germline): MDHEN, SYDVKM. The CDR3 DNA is TGTGCCAGCTCAACAGCTGGCTACGAGCAGTACTTC. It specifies CASSTAGYEQYF.

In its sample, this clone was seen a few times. In DNA form, the CDR3 reads TGTGCCTGGAGTCTTTTGTACGCACGGGGTGCGGACACCGGGGAGCTGTTTTTT. It yields the protein CAWSLLYARGADTGELFF. This rearrangement joins TRBV30 to TRBJ2-2; possible D gene TRBD2, 5 bases. The CDR3 is made up of 18 amino acids. Germline V gives CDR1 GTSNPN, CDR2 SVGIG (reference sequence). V lost 2 bases and J 3 bases, leaving 22 bases between the germline ends.

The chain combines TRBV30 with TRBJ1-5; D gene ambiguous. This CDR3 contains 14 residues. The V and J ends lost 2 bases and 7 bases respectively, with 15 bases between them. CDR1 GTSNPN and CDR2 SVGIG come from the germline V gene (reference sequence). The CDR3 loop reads CAWSLGPAGQPQHF. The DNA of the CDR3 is TGTGCCTGGAGTCTCGGCCCCGCGGGGCAGCCCCAGCATTTT.

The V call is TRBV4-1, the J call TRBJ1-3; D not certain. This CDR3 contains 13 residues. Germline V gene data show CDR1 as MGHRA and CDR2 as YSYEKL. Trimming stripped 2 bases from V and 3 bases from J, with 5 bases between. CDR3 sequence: CASSQSRGNTIYF. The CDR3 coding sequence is TGCGCCAGCAGCCAATCTCGTGGAAACACCATATATTTT.

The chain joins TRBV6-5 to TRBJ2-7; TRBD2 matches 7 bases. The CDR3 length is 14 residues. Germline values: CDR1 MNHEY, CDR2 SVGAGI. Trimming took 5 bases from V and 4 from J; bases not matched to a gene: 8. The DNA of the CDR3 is TGTGCCAGCAGTCCACTCGGGGGGAATTACGAGCAGTACTTC. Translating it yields CASSPLGGNYEQYF.

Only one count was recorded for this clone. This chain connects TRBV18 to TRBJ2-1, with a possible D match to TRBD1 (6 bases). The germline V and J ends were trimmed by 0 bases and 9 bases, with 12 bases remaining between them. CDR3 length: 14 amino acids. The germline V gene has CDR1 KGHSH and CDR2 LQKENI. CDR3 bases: TGTGCCAGCTCACCACCTACAGGGTATACTGAGCAGTTCTTC. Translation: CASSPPTGYTEQFF.

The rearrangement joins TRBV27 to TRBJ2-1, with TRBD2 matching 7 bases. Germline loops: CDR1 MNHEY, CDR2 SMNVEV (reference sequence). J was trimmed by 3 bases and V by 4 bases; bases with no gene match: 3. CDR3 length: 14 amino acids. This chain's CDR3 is CASSSQRGYNEQFF. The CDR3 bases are TGTGCCAGCAGTTCGCAGCGGGGCTACAATGAGCAGTTCTTC.

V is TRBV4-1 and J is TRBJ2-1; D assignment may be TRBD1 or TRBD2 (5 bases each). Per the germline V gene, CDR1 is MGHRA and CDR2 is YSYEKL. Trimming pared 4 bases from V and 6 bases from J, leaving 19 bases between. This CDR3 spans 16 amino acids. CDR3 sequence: CASSPQITRGGNEQFF. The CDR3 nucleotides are TGCGCCAGCAGCCCCCAGATCACCCGGGGCGGCAATGAGCAGTTCTTC.

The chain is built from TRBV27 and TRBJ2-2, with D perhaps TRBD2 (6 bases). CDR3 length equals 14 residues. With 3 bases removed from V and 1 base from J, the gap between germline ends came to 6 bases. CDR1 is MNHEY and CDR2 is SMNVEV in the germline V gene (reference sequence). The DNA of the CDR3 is TGTGCCAGCAGTTTCGGGAGGAACACCGGGGAGCTGTTTTTT. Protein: CASSFGRNTGELFF.

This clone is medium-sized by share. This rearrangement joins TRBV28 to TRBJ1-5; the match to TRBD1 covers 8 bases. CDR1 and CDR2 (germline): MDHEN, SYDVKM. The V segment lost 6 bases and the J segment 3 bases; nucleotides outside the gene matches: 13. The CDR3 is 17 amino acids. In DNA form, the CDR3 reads TGTGCCAGCAGGGGGGACTCGGACAGGGAATACAATCAGCCCCAGCATTTT. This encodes CASRGDSDREYNQPQHF.

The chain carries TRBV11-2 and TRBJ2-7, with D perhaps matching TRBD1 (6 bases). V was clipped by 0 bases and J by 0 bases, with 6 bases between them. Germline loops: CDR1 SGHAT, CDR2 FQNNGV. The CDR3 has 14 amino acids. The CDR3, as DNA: TGTGCCAGCAGCTTAGACAGGGGCTCCTACGAGCAGTACTTC. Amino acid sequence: CASSLDRGSYEQYF. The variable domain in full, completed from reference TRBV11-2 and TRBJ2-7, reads EAGVAQSPRYKIIEKRQSVAFWCNPISGHATLYWYQQILGQGPKLLIQFQNNGVVDDSQLPKDRFSAERLKGVDSTLKIQPAKLEDSAVYLCASSLDRGSYEQYFGPGTRLTVT.

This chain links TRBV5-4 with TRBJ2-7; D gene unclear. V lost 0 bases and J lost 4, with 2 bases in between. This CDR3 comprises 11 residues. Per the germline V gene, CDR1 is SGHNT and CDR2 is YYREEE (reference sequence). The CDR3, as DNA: TGTGCCAGCAGCTTGGGGTACGAGCAGTACTTC. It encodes CASSLGYEQYF.

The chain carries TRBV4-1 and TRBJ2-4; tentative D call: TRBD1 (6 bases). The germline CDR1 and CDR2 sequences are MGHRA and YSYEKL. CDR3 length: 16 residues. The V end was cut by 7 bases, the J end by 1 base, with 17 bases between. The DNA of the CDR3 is TGCGCCAGCACCCGGACAGCCGCGTTGGCCAAAAACATTCAGTACTTC. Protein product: CASTRTAALAKNIQYF.

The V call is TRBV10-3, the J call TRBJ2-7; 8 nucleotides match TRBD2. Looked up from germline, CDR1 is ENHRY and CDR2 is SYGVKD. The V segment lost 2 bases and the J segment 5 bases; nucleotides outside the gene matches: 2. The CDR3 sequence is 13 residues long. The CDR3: CAISERGGDEQYF. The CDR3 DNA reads TGTGCCATCAGTGAGCGGGGGGGCGACGAGCAGTACTTC.

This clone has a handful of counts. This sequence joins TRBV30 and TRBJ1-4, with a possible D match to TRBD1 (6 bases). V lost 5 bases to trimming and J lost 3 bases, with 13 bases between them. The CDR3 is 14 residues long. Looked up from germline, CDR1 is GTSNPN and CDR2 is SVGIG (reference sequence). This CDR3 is CAWAVAGANEKLFF. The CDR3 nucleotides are TGTGCCTGGGCGGTGGCAGGGGCTAATGAAAAACTGTTTTTT.

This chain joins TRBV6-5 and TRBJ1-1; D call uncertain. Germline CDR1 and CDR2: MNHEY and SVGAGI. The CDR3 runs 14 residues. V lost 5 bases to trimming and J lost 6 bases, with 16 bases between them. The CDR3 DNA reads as TGTGCCAGCAGTCCCTATAAGGATGCATCTGAAGCTTTCTTT. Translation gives CASSPYKDASEAFF.

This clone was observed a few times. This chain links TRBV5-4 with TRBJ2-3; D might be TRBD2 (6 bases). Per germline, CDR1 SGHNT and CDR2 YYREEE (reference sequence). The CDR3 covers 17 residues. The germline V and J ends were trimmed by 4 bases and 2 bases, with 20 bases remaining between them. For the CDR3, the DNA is TGTGCCAGCAGCCCCGGTGGTGCGGGGATGTCCACAGATACGCAGTATTTT. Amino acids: CASSPGGAGMSTDTQYF.

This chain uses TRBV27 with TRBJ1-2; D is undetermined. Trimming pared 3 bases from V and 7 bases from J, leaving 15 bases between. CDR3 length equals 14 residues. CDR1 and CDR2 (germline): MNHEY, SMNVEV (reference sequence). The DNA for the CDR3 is TGTGCCAGCAGTTTTTCCCTAGGGAAGTCTGGCTACACCTTC. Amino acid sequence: CASSFSLGKSGYTF.

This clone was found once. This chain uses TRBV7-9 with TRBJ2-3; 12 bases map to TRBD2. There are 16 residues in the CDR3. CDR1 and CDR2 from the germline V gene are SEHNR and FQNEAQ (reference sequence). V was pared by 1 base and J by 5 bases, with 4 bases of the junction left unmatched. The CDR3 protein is CASSLGLAGEGDTQYF. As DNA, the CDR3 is TGTGCCAGCAGCTTAGGACTAGCGGGAGAAGGAGATACGCAGTATTTT.

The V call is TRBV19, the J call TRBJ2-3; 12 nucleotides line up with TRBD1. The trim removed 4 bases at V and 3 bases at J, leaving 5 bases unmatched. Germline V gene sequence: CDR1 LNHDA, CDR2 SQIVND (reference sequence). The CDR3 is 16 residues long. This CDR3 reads CASSNRDRGRTDTQYF. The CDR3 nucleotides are TGTGCCAGTAGTAACCGGGACAGGGGGCGGACAGATACGCAGTATTTT.

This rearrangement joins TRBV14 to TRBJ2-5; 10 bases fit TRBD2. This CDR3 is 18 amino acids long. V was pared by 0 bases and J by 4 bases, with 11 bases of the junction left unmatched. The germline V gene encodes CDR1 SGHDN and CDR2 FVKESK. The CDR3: CASSQEYLAGARVETQYF. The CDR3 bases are TGTGCCAGCAGCCAAGAGTACCTAGCGGGAGCCCGGGTAGAGACCCAGTACTTC.